This TCR beta chain was recorded in a study of CD8+CD57+ T cells in acquired aplastic anemia. At the level of the study: The sorted CD4+ and CD8+ cells yielded an average about 3.3 ug of DNA.

Genomic DNA acted as the template from which TCR beta VDJ combination and CDR3 sequence profiling were carried out. TCRdb re-called the reads with MiXCR, one entry per CDR3 protein. The repertoire includes 95,000 to 150,000 distinct CDR3 sequences, under 60% of them detected once, and 25% to 35% sits in the top ten. With V trimmed by 5 bases and J by 5 bases, 14 bases remained unmatched. This CDR3 is 15 amino acids long. Germline CDR1 reads DFQATT; CDR2 reads SNEGSKA (reference sequence). This clonotype was detected once. Its antigen is not known. Broader study findings: Comparison of patients with controls identified approximately 28 shared CD8+ CDR3 sequences.

Sequenced patients had shown CD8+CD57+ cell expansion by flow cytometry. The sample comprised sorted CD4+, CD8+, or CD8+CD57+ T cells (not recorded which) from PBMCs. This chain uses TRBV20-1 with TRBJ2-5; TRBD2 agrees at 7 bases. The clonotype was recovered from a human donor with aplastic anemia. CDR3 bases: TGCAGTGCTGCCGGTCGAGGGAGCGGGGTTGAGACCCAGTACTTC. It yields the protein CSAAGRGSGVETQYF.